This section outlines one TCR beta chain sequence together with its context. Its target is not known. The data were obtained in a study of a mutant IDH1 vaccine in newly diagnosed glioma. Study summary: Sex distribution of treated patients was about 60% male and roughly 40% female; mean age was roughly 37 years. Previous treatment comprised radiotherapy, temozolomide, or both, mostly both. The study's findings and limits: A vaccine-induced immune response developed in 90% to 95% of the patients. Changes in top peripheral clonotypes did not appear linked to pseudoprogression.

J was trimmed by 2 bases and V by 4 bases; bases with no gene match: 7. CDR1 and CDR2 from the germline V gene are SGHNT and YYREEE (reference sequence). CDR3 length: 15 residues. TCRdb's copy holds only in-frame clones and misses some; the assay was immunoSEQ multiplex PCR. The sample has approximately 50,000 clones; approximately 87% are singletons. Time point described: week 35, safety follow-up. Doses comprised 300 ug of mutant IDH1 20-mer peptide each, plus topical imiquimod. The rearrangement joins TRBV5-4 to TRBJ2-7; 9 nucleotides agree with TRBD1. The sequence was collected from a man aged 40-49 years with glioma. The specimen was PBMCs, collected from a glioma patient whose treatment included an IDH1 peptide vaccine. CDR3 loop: CASSPGRDRAYEQYF. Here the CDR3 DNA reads TGTGCCAGCAGCCCAGGGCGGGACAGGGCCTACGAGCAGTACTTC.